Listed below are T cell receptor beta chains from one sample, sequenced in a study of blood T cell repertoires in COVID-19. Assay used: immunoSEQ multiplex PCR; TCRdb lists only in-frame clones, some missing. In the table there are tens of thousands of clones, under 85% of which are singletons. Sequenced input: peripheral blood. These receptors came from a woman aged 55-69 years with acute or convalescent COVID-19. CDR3s include the opening cysteine and the closing phenylalanine or tryptophan. Each record gives: J gene, D gene, clone size, V gene, CDR3 DNA, CDR3 protein. The D gene is left open where the match is weak. The size of a clone is reported for some rows only, either as once, few or many, or as a class for expanded clones.

J: TRBJ2-3
D: .
size: .
V: TRBV6-5
DNA: TGTGCCAGCGGATTAAGCGGGAGCACAGATACGCAGTATTTT
CDR3: CASGLSGSTDTQYF

J: TRBJ1-2
D: .
size: .
V: TRBV5-4
DNA: TGTGCCAGCAGTTCCACCGGGACTCTGAGCCGCTACACCTTC
CDR3: CASSSTGTLSRYTF

J: TRBJ2-3
D: TRBD1
size: .
V: TRBV6-6
DNA: TGTGCCAGCAGTAATTTTCCGGGACAGAACACAGATACGCAGTATTTT
CDR3: CASSNFPGQNTDTQYF

J: TRBJ1-3
D: TRBD1
size: .
V: TRBV18
DNA: TGTGCCAGCTCACTACAGGGGAAAGGAAACACCATATATTTT
CDR3: CASSLQGKGNTIYF

J: TRBJ2-1
D: TRBD2
size: .
V: TRBV6-2/TRBV6-3
DNA: TGTGCCAGCAGCCCGGGGACTATCAATGAGCAGTTCTTC
CDR3: CASSPGTINEQFF

J: TRBJ1-5
D: .
size: .
V: TRBV15
DNA: TGTGCCACCAGCAGAAAGGGGCCTGAGCCCTATAGCAATCAGCCCCAGCATTTT
CDR3: CATSRKGPEPYSNQPQHF

J: TRBJ1-1
D: TRBD1
size: .
V: TRBV29-1
DNA: TGCAGCGTTGACGGGAGGTCAGGGGGCCCCGGCACTGAAGCTTTCTTT
CDR3: CSVDGRSGGPGTEAFF

J: TRBJ2-7
D: .
size: .
V: TRBV7-9
DNA: TGTGCCAGCAGCAGAGGCGGGTTGACCTCCTACGAGCAGTACTTC
CDR3: CASSRGGLTSYEQYF

J: TRBJ2-7
D: TRBD1
size: .
V: TRBV10-3
DNA: TGTGCCATCAGTGACCTGATTCAGGGGGCGATAGGGACAGGGAAGGTGGGCGAGCAGTACTTC
CDR3: CAISDLIQGAIGTGKVGEQYF

J: TRBJ1-2
D: TRBD1
size: .
V: TRBV5-5
DNA: TGTGCCAGCAGCGAACAGGGGGCGGATGGCTATGGCTACACCTTC
CDR3: CASSEQGADGYGYTF

J: TRBJ2-4
D: TRBD2
size: .
V: TRBV6-2/TRBV6-3
DNA: TGTGCCAGCAGTTACCGGACTAGCCCAGCCAAAAACATTCAGTACTTC
CDR3: CASSYRTSPAKNIQYF

J: TRBJ2-1
D: TRBD2
size: .
V: TRBV4-1
DNA: TGCGCCAGCAGCCAAAATCTAGCGGGCGGCTACAATGAGCAGTTCTTC
CDR3: CASSQNLAGGYNEQFF

J: TRBJ2-7
D: .
size: .
V: TRBV28
DNA: TGTGCCAGCACCGGAGTTCGGTCCGAGCAGTACTTC
CDR3: CASTGVRSEQYF

J: TRBJ1-4
D: .
size: once
V: TRBV5-5
DNA: TGTGCCAGCAGCTTAGATAAGGACAGATATAATGAAAAACTGTTTTTT
CDR3: CASSLDKDRYNEKLFF

J: TRBJ1-2
D: .
size: .
V: TRBV28
DNA: TGTGCCAGCAGTTTGCCCCGGGATGATGGCTACACCTTC
CDR3: CASSLPRDDGYTF

J: TRBJ1-1
D: TRBD1
size: .
V: TRBV2
DNA: TGTGCCAGCAGTGAGAGGACGGGACAGGGTCTCCTCGCTTTCTTT
CDR3: CASSERTGQGLLAFF

J: TRBJ1-2
D: TRBD1
size: .
V: TRBV29-1
DNA: TGCAGCATTAATACCGGGACAGGGGCCTATGGCTACACCTTC
CDR3: CSINTGTGAYGYTF

J: TRBJ2-1
D: TRBD2
size: .
V: TRBV7-8
DNA: TGTGCCAGCAGCTTAGTGGGTCGCGCTAGCGGGGGGACCCCCTACAATGAGCAGTTCTTC
CDR3: CASSLVGRASGGTPYNEQFF

J: TRBJ2-7
D: .
size: .
V: TRBV2
DNA: TGTGCCAGCAGGGGGAGAGCTGGACGGTGGAAGGACGAGCAGTACTTC
CDR3: CASRGRAGRWKDEQYF

J: TRBJ1-6
D: .
size: .
V: TRBV29-1
DNA: TGCAGCGTTTCGGGAGCGAATAATTCACCCCTCCACTTT
CDR3: CSVSGANNSPLHF

J: TRBJ2-2
D: TRBD2
size: .
V: TRBV6-4
DNA: TGTGCCAACCTCCCACTAGCGGGAGCCGGGGAGCTGTTTTTT
CDR3: CANLPLAGAGELFF

J: TRBJ2-1
D: TRBD2
size: once
V: TRBV7-2
DNA: TGTGCCAGCAGCCCCCTGGGGCTAGCGGGGGTACCTGAGCAGTTCTTC
CDR3: CASSPLGLAGVPEQFF

J: TRBJ1-2
D: TRBD1
size: .
V: TRBV29-1
DNA: TGCAGCGTTGTAGGAACAGGGGGCATCAACTATGGCTACACCTTC
CDR3: CSVVGTGGINYGYTF

J: TRBJ2-2
D: .
size: .
V: TRBV29-1
DNA: TGCAGCGTTCGGACAGATAACACCGGGGAGCTGTTTTTT
CDR3: CSVRTDNTGELFF

J: TRBJ2-5
D: TRBD2
size: .
V: TRBV6-5
DNA: TGTGCCAGCAGTTATCGGGAGACTAGCGGGGGAGAGACCCAGTACTTC
CDR3: CASSYRETSGGETQYF

J: TRBJ2-6
D: TRBD2
size: .
V: TRBV7-2
DNA: TGTGCCAGCAGCTTATTGGGAGCGGGAGCGGGGGGGGCCAACGTCCTGACTTTC
CDR3: CASSLLGAGAGGANVLTF

J: TRBJ2-7
D: TRBD2
size: .
V: TRBV7-8
DNA: TGTGCCAGCAGCCGGACTAGCGGCTACGAGCAGTACTTC
CDR3: CASSRTSGYEQYF

J: TRBJ1-2
D: TRBD1
size: .
V: TRBV28
DNA: TGTGCCAGCAGTCCGCCGACAGGGTCCGGCTACACCTTC
CDR3: CASSPPTGSGYTF

J: TRBJ1-1
D: .
size: .
V: TRBV6-5
DNA: TGTGCCAGCAGTTACTCCCCCGTCAACACTGAAGCTTTCTTT
CDR3: CASSYSPVNTEAFF

J: TRBJ2-7
D: TRBD2
size: .
V: TRBV27
DNA: TGTGCCAGCAGTAAAAGACTAGCGGGTCTCAACGAGCAGTACTTC
CDR3: CASSKRLAGLNEQYF

J: TRBJ2-1
D: TRBD1
size: .
V: TRBV7-3
DNA: TGTGCCAGCAGCCCCGGGACAGGGTCCGTTGAGCAGTTCTTC
CDR3: CASSPGTGSVEQFF

J: TRBJ2-1
D: .
size: .
V: TRBV27
DNA: TGTGCCAGCAGTTTATCGGGGGCGCACTCCTACAATGAGCAGTTCTTC
CDR3: CASSLSGAHSYNEQFF